What follows are 32 T cell receptor beta chains derived from one specimen sequenced in a study of T cell responses to AZD1222 COVID-19 vaccine. TCRdb keeps only in-frame clones here, not all; method: immunoSEQ multiplex PCR. In the table there are under 95,000 clones, 70% to 90% of which are singletons. The material was peripheral blood, obtained 28 days after the second AZD1222 dose. These receptors all stem from an adult who received the AZD1222 COVID-19 vaccine.

The V call is TRBV28, the J call TRBJ1-5; a weak D match, TRBD1 (6 bases). Germline-derived CDR1 and CDR2 are MDHEN and SYDVKM. The V and J ends lost 6 bases and 8 bases respectively, with 20 bases between them. This CDR3 region has 15 residues. CDR3 sequence: CASSPTRGESEPQHF. CDR3 nucleotides: TGTGCCAGCAGCCCCACTAGGGGGGAAAGTGAGCCCCAGCATTTT.

The chain combines TRBV18 with TRBJ2-2, with unresolved D. Per germline, CDR1 KGHSH and CDR2 LQKENI. V was cut by 8 bases and J by 3 bases, with 7 bases left in between. The CDR3 consists of 12 residues. The DNA for the CDR3 is TGTGCCAGCCCCTGGGACACCGGGGAGCTGTTTTTT. This gives the protein CASPWDTGELFF.

The chain joins TRBV18 to TRBJ2-1, with unresolved D. This CDR3 spans 14 amino acids. CDR1 is KGHSH and CDR2 is LQKENI in the germline V gene. The V end lost 3 bases, the J end lost 5 bases, and 11 bases lay between the germline ends. The CDR3 DNA reads TGTGCCAGCTCACCCCTCCCCCTCGACAATGAGCAGTTCTTC. Amino acid sequence: CASSPLPLDNEQFF.

The V and J genes are TRBV7-9 and TRBJ1-1; TRBD1 might be the D (6 bases). In germline, CDR1 is SEHNR, CDR2 FQNEAQ (reference sequence). The CDR3 contains 15 residues. V gave up 0 bases and J gave up 0 bases, with 8 bases separating them. The CDR3 bases are TGTGCCAGCAGCTTAGCTTCAGGGGTGAACACTGAAGCTTTCTTT. This encodes CASSLASGVNTEAFF. Full variable domain (missing parts from reference TRBV7-9 and TRBJ1-1): DTGVSQNPRHKITKRGQNVTFRCDPISEHNRLYWYRQTLGQGPEFLTYFQNEAQLEKSRLLSDRFSAERPKGSFSTLEIQRTEQGDSAMYLCASSLASGVNTEAFFGQGTRLTVV.

The chain has TRBV7-9 and TRBJ2-7, with D possibly being TRBD2 (5 bases). This CDR3 region has 12 residues. Germline lookup yields CDR1 SEHNR and CDR2 FQNEAQ (reference sequence). Trimming shortened V by 7 bases and J by 3 bases, and 10 bases separated the two germline ends. The chain's CDR3 is CASTRGNYEQYF. The CDR3 DNA is TGTGCCAGCACCCGGGGAAACTACGAGCAGTACTTC.

CDR3 protein: CASSLWTGTADTQYF. Here the CDR3 DNA reads TGTGCCAGCAGCTTATGGACAGGGACAGCAGATACGCAGTATTTT. The V and J genes are TRBV7-2 and TRBJ2-3; TRBD1 aligns across 8 bases. The trim removed 2 bases at V and 4 bases at J, leaving 5 bases unmatched. Germline V CDR1 and CDR2: SGHTA, FQGNSA. This CDR3 has 15 residues.

The chain combines TRBV3-1 (or the pseudogene TRBV3-2) with TRBJ2-5, with D possibly TRBD2 on 5 matching bases. The CDR3 totals 14 residues. Per the germline V gene, CDR1 is LGHDT and CDR2 is YNNKEL (reference sequence). Trimming cost V 0 bases and J 7 bases, with 12 bases left between them. For the CDR3, the DNA is TGTGCCAGCAGCCAAGACCCTACCCGGGGGACCCAGTACTTC. Residues: CASSQDPTRGTQYF.

This clone appeared a single time. The genes are TRBV6-5 and TRBJ1-1, with D possibly being TRBD1 (5 bases). Germline V lookup: CDR1 MNHEY, CDR2 SVGAGI. The CDR3 totals 12 residues. V lost 2 bases to trimming and J lost 6 bases, with 7 bases between them. The CDR3 sequence: CASSYVGAEAFF. Here the CDR3 DNA reads TGTGCCAGCAGTTACGTGGGGGCTGAAGCTTTCTTT.

This rearrangement joins TRBV28 to TRBJ2-2, with 7 bases lining up with TRBD1. Germline CDR1 reads MDHEN; CDR2 reads SYDVKM. V gave up 5 bases and J gave up 3 bases; unmatched junction bases: 9. CDR3 length equals 16 residues. The CDR3 sequence is CASSPRQGSDTGELFF. In DNA form, the CDR3 reads TGTGCCAGCAGTCCCCGACAGGGTAGTGACACCGGGGAGCTGTTTTTT. Combining the CDR3 with reference TRBV28 and TRBJ2-2 gives the whole variable domain DVKVTQSSRYLVKRTGEKVFLECVQDMDHENMFWYRQDPGLGLRLIYFSYDVKMKEKGDIPEGYSVSREKKERFSLILESASTNQTSMYLCASSPRQGSDTGELFFGEGSRLTVL.

The V gene is TRBV5-1, the J gene TRBJ1-4; D unresolved. CDR1 and CDR2 from the germline V gene are SGHRS and YFSETQ. V was pared by 0 bases and J by 4 bases, with 7 bases between. The CDR3 is made up of 14 amino acids. CDR3 nucleotides: TGCGCCAGCAGCTTGGGGCAGAGTAATGAAAAACTGTTTTTT. Amino acids: CASSLGQSNEKLFF.

The chain employs TRBV5-6 and TRBJ2-2; D gene ambiguous. The germline V gene encodes CDR1 SGHDT and CDR2 YYEEEE. Trimming took off 6 bases at V and 3 bases at J, with 6 bases between the two ends. This CDR3 is 12 amino acids long. The CDR3 coding sequence is TGTGCCAGCAACCATTACACCGGGGAGCTGTTTTTT. Translating it yields CASNHYTGELFF.

The chain employs TRBV5-1 and TRBJ1-4; maybe TRBD1 (5 bases). Trimming cost V 5 bases and J 5 bases, with 13 bases left between them. Germline V lookup: CDR1 SGHRS, CDR2 YFSETQ. The CDR3 runs to 14 residues. CDR3 residues: CASSRDLGNEKLFF. As DNA, the CDR3 is TGCGCCAGCAGTCGGGACTTGGGGAATGAAAAACTGTTTTTT.

The chain employs TRBV7-2 and TRBJ2-7, with TRBD2 as a possible D gene (5 bases). CDR1 and CDR2 from the germline V gene are SGHTA and FQGNSA. The CDR3 runs to 17 residues. V was cut by 1 base and J by 1 base, with 17 bases left in between. The DNA of the CDR3 is TGTGCCAGCAGCTTAGATGGAGGTCCCCAGAAATCCTACGAGCAGTACTTC. Translation gives CASSLDGGPQKSYEQYF.

This clone was seen once. The chain uses TRBV5-1 and TRBJ2-5; 7 bases align to TRBD1. This CDR3 is 15 amino acids long. Unmatched junction bases numbered 6, after V lost 2 bases and J lost 2 bases. CDR1 is SGHRS and CDR2 is YFSETQ in the germline V gene. In nucleotides, the CDR3 is TGCGCCAGCAGCTTCTCGGGACAGCATCAAGAGACCCAGTACTTC. This codes for CASSFSGQHQETQYF. The full variable domain, its missing parts supplied by reference TRBV5-1 and TRBJ2-5, is KAGVTQTPRYLIKTRGQQVTLSCSPISGHRSVSWYQQTPGQGLQFLFEYFSETQRNKGNFPGRFSGRQFSNSRSEMNVSTLELGDSALYLCASSFSGQHQETQYFGPGTRLLVL.

This sequence joins TRBV28 and TRBJ1-3; D remains ambiguous. The CDR3 extends over 15 amino acids. Germline V lookup: CDR1 MDHEN, CDR2 SYDVKM. Trimming took off 3 bases at V and 4 bases at J, with 13 bases between the two ends. CDR3 residues: CASSLNLGIGNTIYF. DNA for the CDR3: TGTGCCAGCAGTTTGAATCTGGGGATCGGAAACACCATATATTTT.

This chain connects TRBV6-5 to TRBJ1-5; D remains unclear. The germline gives CDR1 MNHEY, CDR2 SVGAGI. With 4 bases removed from V and 0 bases from J, the gap between germline ends came to 7 bases. The CDR3 is made up of 14 amino acids. The CDR3 nucleotides read TGTGCCAGCAGTTTACGGGGTAGCAATCAGCCCCAGCATTTT. This encodes CASSLRGSNQPQHF.

This sequence joins TRBV29-1 and TRBJ2-3, with D uncertain. Per germline, CDR1 SQVTM and CDR2 ANQGSEA. Trimming left V 3 bases short and J 3 bases short, with 10 bases between. The CDR3 runs 13 residues. The CDR3 bases are TGCAGCGTTGATGTGGTTTTTACAGATACGCAGTATTTT. Its protein is CSVDVVFTDTQYF.

V and J are TRBV14 and TRBJ1-1; TRBD1 aligns across 11 bases. This CDR3 spans 15 amino acids. Trimming removed 4 bases from V and 4 bases from J; junction bases left unmatched: 5. Germline lookup yields CDR1 SGHDN and CDR2 FVKESK. The DNA of the CDR3 is TGTGCCAGCAGCCGGGCCGGGACAGGGGGCACTGAAGCTTTCTTT. This gives the protein CASSRAGTGGTEAFF.

The CDR3 sequence is CASRRGREETQYF. As DNA, the CDR3 is TGTGCCTCCCGGCGGGGGAGGGAAGAGACCCAGTACTTC. This chain links TRBV19 with TRBJ2-5; 7 bases are a match to TRBD2. Germline CDR1 reads LNHDA; CDR2 reads SQIVND (reference sequence). J gave up 3 bases and V 11 bases, and 9 bases lay outside the gene matches. The CDR3 totals 13 residues.

The gene calls are TRBV4-1 and TRBJ1-5; D remains ambiguous. Trimming removed 1 base from V and 5 bases from J, with 6 bases in between. In germline, CDR1 is MGHRA, CDR2 YSYEKL. The CDR3 totals 13 residues. The CDR3 DNA reads TGCGCCAGCAGCCAAGCCGAAGATCAGCCCCAGCATTTT. This encodes CASSQAEDQPQHF.

CDR3 sequence reads: CASSRSSYEQYF. DNA of the CDR3: TGTGCCAGCAGTCGAAGCTCCTACGAGCAGTACTTC. The chain is built from TRBV11-2 and TRBJ2-7; D is unclear. V shed 6 bases and J shed 0 bases, with 6 bases lying between them. Germline-derived CDR1 and CDR2 are SGHAT and FQNNGV. The CDR3 sequence is 12 residues long.

The chain recombines TRBV28 with TRBJ1-2; 7 nucleotides line up with TRBD1. The CDR3 spans 16 residues. With 6 bases clipped from V and 4 bases from J, the junction kept 14 bases outside the gene matches. CDR1 and CDR2 (germline): MDHEN, SYDVKM. The CDR3 DNA reads as TGTGCCAGCAGAGAACCGGGACAGATATCAGGCTATGGCTACACCTTC. Its translation is CASREPGQISGYGYTF.

As to this clone: In the same sample, other DNA sequences code for this CDR3. This chain connects TRBV19 to TRBJ1-1; no clear D gene. This CDR3 spans 13 amino acids. Germline V gene sequence: CDR1 LNHDA, CDR2 SQIVND (reference sequence). V dropped 1 base and J dropped 0 bases, with 3 bases sitting between them. CDR3 coding DNA: TGTGCCAGTAGTATAGCCGTGAACACTGAAGCTTTCTTT. It is translated as CASSIAVNTEAFF.

The chain carries TRBV7-9 and TRBJ1-1; TRBD1 might be the D (6 bases). The CDR3 totals 15 residues. The V gene's germline CDR1 is SEHNR and CDR2 FQNEAQ (reference sequence). Trimming took off 3 bases at V and 8 bases at J, with 19 bases between the two ends. The CDR3 sequence: CASSFRRGAGAEAFF. DNA for the CDR3: TGTGCCAGCAGCTTCCGCAGAGGGGCAGGGGCCGAAGCTTTCTTT.

The chain is built from TRBV24-1 and TRBJ1-2; D remains ambiguous. V lost 0 bases and J lost 4, with 11 bases in between. This CDR3 has 15 residues. Germline-derived CDR1 and CDR2 are KGHDR and SFDVKD. This CDR3 reads CATSDLVDMFYGYTF. The CDR3 coding sequence is TGTGCCACCAGTGATTTGGTCGACATGTTCTATGGCTACACCTTC.

This chain uses TRBV5-1 with TRBJ1-1; D uncertain. The germline V gene encodes CDR1 SGHRS and CDR2 YFSETQ. Trimming pared 0 bases from V and 5 bases from J, leaving 8 bases between. CDR3 length equals 13 residues. DNA for the CDR3: TGCGCCAGCAGCTTGGGCGTGGAGACTGAAGCTTTCTTT. Translation gives CASSLGVETEAFF.

This clone was seen only once. V is TRBV27 and J is TRBJ2-2; D is unresolved. In germline, CDR1 is MNHEY, CDR2 SMNVEV (reference sequence). Trimming shortened V by 7 bases and J by 3 bases, and 12 bases separated the two germline ends. The CDR3 consists of 14 residues. The CDR3 loop reads CASKSYIDTGELFF. In DNA, the CDR3 is TGTGCCAGCAAGAGCTACATTGACACCGGGGAGCTGTTTTTT.

V is TRBV5-5 and J is TRBJ1-4; 9 bases are shared with TRBD1. This CDR3 is 15 amino acids long. V gave up 1 base and J gave up 12 bases; unmatched junction bases: 10. CDR1 is SGHKS and CDR2 is YYEKEE in the germline V gene (reference sequence). The CDR3 protein is CASSLLGQGFDQLFF. The CDR3 DNA reads TGTGCCAGCAGCTTGTTGGGACAGGGTTTTGACCAACTGTTTTTT.

The CDR3 sequence is CASSESRSNEKLFF. CDR3 DNA sequence: TGTGCCAGCAGTGAAAGCAGGTCAAATGAAAAACTGTTTTTT. The chain joins TRBV2 to TRBJ1-4; the D is unclear. CDR1 and CDR2 from the germline V gene are SNHLY and FYNNEI. The CDR3 spans 14 residues. The V gene lost 2 bases and the J gene lost 5 bases, with 9 bases spanning the gap. Full variable domain (missing parts from reference TRBV2 and TRBJ1-4): EPEVTQTPSHQVTQMGQEVILRCVPISNHLYFYWYRQILGQKVEFLVSFYNNEISEKSEIFDDQFSVERPDGSNFTLKIRSTKLEDSAMYFCASSESRSNEKLFFGSGTQLSVL.

The chain is built from TRBV7-9 and TRBJ2-5; D gene uncertain. From germline, CDR1 is SEHNR and CDR2 FQNEAQ (reference sequence). Deletions cut 3 bases from V and 0 bases from J, with 14 bases between. The CDR3 is 16 amino acids. CDR3 sequence: CASSFPRATYQETQYF. The CDR3 DNA is TGTGCCAGCAGCTTTCCCCGGGCGACTTACCAAGAGACCCAGTACTTC.

This clone has more than one count but fewer than ten. The rearrangement joins TRBV28 to TRBJ1-1; TRBD1 aligns across 10 bases. Germline lookup yields CDR1 MDHEN and CDR2 SYDVKM. The CDR3 runs to 14 residues. V was clipped by 6 bases and J by 4 bases; unmatched bases: 5. The DNA of the CDR3 is TGTGCCAGCAGCCCGACAGGGGGCCGCACTGAAGCTTTCTTT. Residues: CASSPTGGRTEAFF.

This sequence joins TRBV4-1 and TRBJ1-5; D is unresolved. The ends were cut back, 0 bases at V and 3 bases at J, with 9 bases in the middle. This CDR3 has 15 residues. In germline, CDR1 is MGHRA, CDR2 YSYEKL. CDR3 region: CASSQDPHANQPQHF. CDR3 nucleotides: TGCGCCAGCAGCCAAGATCCCCATGCCAATCAGCCCCAGCATTTT.